This T cell receptor (beta chain) was retrieved from a study of CD8 T cells in Susac syndrome. As regards this clonotype: Antigen: not known.

Per the germline V gene, CDR1 is DFQATT and CDR2 is SNEGSKA (reference sequence). This CDR3 spans 13 amino acids. Trimming left V 5 bases short and J 1 base short, with 12 bases between. Negative magnetic isolation gave CD8+ and CD4+ cells; FACS enriched CD8+ TEMRA. Random hexamers served to reverse transcribe roughly 0.45 to 1 ug RNA. Coverage of TCR beta CDR3 amplification by immunoSEQ multiplex PCR extended to 54 Vbeta and 13 Jbeta. TCRdb reprocessed the immunoSEQ multiplex PCR reads via MiXCR and lists one record per CDR3 protein. Of 85,000 to 130,000 distinct CDR3 sequences listed, roughly 95% are singletons. Whole-study findings and limits: Within total CD8+ repertoires, sixteen Susac-specific public clones were found, and within CD8+ TEMRA repertoires, about 5.

This clonotype was sampled from a human donor with Susac syndrome. Sequencing was performed on CD8+ T cells from PBMCs. The chain couples TRBV20-1 to TRBJ2-7; no reliable D call. The DNA of the CDR3 is TGCAGTGCTGCGGACCAAACTTCCTACGAGCAGTACTTC. Residues: CSAADQTSYEQYF.